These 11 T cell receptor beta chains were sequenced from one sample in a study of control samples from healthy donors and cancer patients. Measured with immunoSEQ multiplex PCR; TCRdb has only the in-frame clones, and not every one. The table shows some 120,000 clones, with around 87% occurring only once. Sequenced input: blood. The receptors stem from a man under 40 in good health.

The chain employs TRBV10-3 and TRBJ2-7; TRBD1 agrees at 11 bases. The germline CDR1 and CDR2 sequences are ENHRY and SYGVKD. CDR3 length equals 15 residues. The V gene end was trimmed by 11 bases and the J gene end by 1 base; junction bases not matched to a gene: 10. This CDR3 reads CAVGEDRGLSYEQYF. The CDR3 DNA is TGTGCCGTCGGAGAGGACAGGGGGCTTTCCTACGAGCAGTACTTC.

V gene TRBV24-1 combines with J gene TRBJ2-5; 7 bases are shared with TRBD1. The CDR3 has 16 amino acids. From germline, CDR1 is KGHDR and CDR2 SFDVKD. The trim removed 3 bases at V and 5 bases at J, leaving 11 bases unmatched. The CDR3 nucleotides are TGTGCCACCAGTGATGTTAACAGGGGAGAGGCGGAGACCCAGTACTTC. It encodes CATSDVNRGEAETQYF.

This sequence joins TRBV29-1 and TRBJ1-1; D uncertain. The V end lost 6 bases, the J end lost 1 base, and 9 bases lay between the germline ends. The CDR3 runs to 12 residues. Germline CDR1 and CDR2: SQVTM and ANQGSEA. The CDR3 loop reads CSVLDGNTEAFF. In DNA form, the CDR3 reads TGCAGCGTCCTGGACGGGAACACTGAAGCTTTCTTT.

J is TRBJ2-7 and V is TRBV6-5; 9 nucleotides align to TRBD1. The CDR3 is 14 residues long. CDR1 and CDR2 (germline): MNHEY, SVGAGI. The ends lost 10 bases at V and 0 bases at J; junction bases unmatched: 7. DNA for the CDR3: TGTGCCACCGGGGACAGGGCAGGCTCCTACGAGCAGTACGTC. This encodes CATGDRAGSYEQYV.

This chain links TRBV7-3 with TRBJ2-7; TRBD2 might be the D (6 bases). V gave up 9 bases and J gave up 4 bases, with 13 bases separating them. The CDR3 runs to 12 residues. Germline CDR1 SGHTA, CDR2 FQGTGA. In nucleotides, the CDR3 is TGTGCCAGTAAGCTGGGGGGATACGAGCAGTACGTC. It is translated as CASKLGGYEQYV.

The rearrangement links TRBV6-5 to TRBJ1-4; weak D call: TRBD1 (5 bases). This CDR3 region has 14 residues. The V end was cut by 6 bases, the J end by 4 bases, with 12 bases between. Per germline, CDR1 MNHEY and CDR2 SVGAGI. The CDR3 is CASSQQALNEKLFF. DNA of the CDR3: TGTGCCAGCAGCCAACAGGCCCTTAATGAAAAACTGTTTTTT.

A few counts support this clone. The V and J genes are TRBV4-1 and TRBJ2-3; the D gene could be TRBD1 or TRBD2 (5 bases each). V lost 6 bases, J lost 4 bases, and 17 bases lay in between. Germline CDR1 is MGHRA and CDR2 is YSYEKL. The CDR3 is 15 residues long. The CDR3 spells CASRLGPNGADTQYF. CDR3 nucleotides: TGCGCCAGCAGACTGGGACCCAACGGTGCAGATACGCAGTATTTT.

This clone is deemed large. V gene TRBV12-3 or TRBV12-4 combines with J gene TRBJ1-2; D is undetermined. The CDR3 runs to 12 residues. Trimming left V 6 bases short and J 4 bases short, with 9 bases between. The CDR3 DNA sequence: TGTGCCAGCAGCACTGACACCTATGGCTACACCTTC. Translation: CASSTDTYGYTF.

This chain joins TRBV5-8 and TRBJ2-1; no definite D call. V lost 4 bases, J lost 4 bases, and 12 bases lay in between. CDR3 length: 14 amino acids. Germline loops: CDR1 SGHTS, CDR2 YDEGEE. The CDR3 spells CASSLRNSYNEQFF. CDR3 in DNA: TGTGCCAGCAGCCTGAGGAACAGTTACAATGAGCAGTTCTTC.

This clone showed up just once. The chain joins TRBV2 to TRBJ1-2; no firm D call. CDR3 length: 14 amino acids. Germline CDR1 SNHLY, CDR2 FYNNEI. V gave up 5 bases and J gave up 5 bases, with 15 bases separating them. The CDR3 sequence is CASSPTSSRYGYTF. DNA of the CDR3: TGTGCCAGCAGTCCGACATCATCGAGGTATGGCTACACCTTC.

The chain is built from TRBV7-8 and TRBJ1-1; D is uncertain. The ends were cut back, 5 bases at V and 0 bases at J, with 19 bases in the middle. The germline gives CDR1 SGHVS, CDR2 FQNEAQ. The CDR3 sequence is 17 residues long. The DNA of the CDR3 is TGTGCCAGCAGCCCCCGTAGGGCAGGCAACTTGAACACTGAAGCTTTCTTT. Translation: CASSPRRAGNLNTEAFF. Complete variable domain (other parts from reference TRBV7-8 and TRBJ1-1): GAGVSQSPRYKVAKRGQDVALRCDPISGHVSLFWYQQALGQGPEFLTYFQNEAQLDKSGLPSDRFFAERPEGSVSTLKIQRTQQEDSAVYLCASSPRRAGNLNTEAFFGQGTRLTVV.